These 25 T cell receptor beta chains came from one sample sequenced in a study of T cell responses to AZD1222 COVID-19 vaccine. TCRdb keeps only in-frame clones here, not all; method: immunoSEQ multiplex PCR. The sample carries about 110,000 clones, about 88% recorded once. The specimen comprised peripheral blood, sampled on day 0 of AZD1222 vaccination. The receptors here all came from an adult in good health.

The V gene is TRBV4-1, the J gene TRBJ1-1, with D perhaps TRBD1 (6 bases). CDR1 MGHRA and CDR2 YSYEKL come from the germline V gene. The CDR3 has 16 amino acids. The ends were cut back, 6 bases at V and 1 base at J, with 18 bases in the middle. The CDR3 sequence is CASRPSAGTQNTEAFF. In nucleotides, the CDR3 is TGCGCCAGCAGACCCAGCGCCGGGACACAGAACACTGAAGCTTTCTTT.

This rearrangement joins TRBV28 to TRBJ1-1, with 9 bases aligning to TRBD1. Losses at the gene ends were 6 bases for V and 0 bases for J; bases not matched to a gene: 8. This CDR3 spans 16 amino acids. Germline V CDR1 and CDR2: MDHEN, SYDVKM. In DNA form, the CDR3 reads TGTGCCAGCAGCCCTGGACAGGGGAATCTGAACACTGAAGCTTTCTTT. Protein product: CASSPGQGNLNTEAFF.

This chain connects TRBV29-1 to TRBJ1-2; D gene unclear. Trimming shortened V by 7 bases and J by 1 base, and 13 bases separated the two germline ends. Germline-derived CDR1 and CDR2 are SQVTM and ANQGSEA. This CDR3 is 13 amino acids long. The CDR3 DNA is TGCAGCGCCGTACAACACGGTAACTATGGCTACACCTTC. It translates to CSAVQHGNYGYTF.

The rearrangement uses TRBV19 and TRBJ1-6; D uncertain. CDR3 length equals 15 residues. The V end lost 2 bases, the J end lost 9 bases, and 14 bases lay between the germline ends. The germline V gene has CDR1 LNHDA and CDR2 SQIVND (reference sequence). The CDR3 DNA sequence: TGTGCCAGTAGTATATCCAGGAGAAGAGCTTCACCCCTCCACTTT. Its translation: CASSISRRRASPLHF. The whole variable domain, filled in from reference TRBV19 and TRBJ1-6, reads DGGITQSPKYLFRKEGQNVTLSCEQNLNHDAMYWYRQDPGQGLRLIYYSQIVNDFQKGDIAEGYSVSREKKESFPLTVTSAQKNPTAFYLCASSISRRRASPLHFGNGTRLTVT.

V gene TRBV6-5 combines with J gene TRBJ1-4; no definite D call. CDR1 and CDR2 (germline): MNHEY, SVGAGI. The V end was cut by 5 bases, the J end by 3 bases, with 13 bases between. CDR3 length: 15 amino acids. The chain's CDR3 is CASSRTSASNEKLFF. The DNA of the CDR3 is TGTGCCAGCAGTAGGACGTCAGCCTCTAATGAAAAACTGTTTTTT.

The chain recombines TRBV11-2 with TRBJ1-1; TRBD1 matches at 8 bases. This CDR3 comprises 13 residues. J was trimmed by 4 bases and V by 6 bases; bases with no gene match: 4. The germline V gene encodes CDR1 SGHAT and CDR2 FQNNGV. CDR3: CASSFGQGTEAFF. Here the CDR3 DNA reads TGTGCCAGCAGTTTTGGACAGGGCACTGAAGCTTTCTTT.

This clone was seen a single time. The V gene is TRBV5-1, the J gene TRBJ2-7; the match to TRBD1 covers 9 bases. This CDR3 has 16 amino acids. Germline CDR1 reads SGHRS; CDR2 reads YFSETQ. Germline trimming cut 7 bases from V and 4 bases from J; bases unmatched to any gene: 15. The CDR3 bases are TGCGCCAGCGCCCCGGCCTCCGGGACAGGGAGTTACGAGCAGTACTTC. Encoded protein: CASAPASGTGSYEQYF.

CDR3 protein: CASSLGLAGENQPQHF. In nucleotides, the CDR3 is TGTGCCAGCAGCTTAGGGTTGGCGGGGGAAAATCAGCCCCAGCATTTT. The chain links TRBV7-9 to TRBJ1-5, with D possibly TRBD1 on 5 matching bases. The CDR3 runs to 16 residues. With 1 base removed from V and 4 bases from J, the gap between germline ends came to 14 bases. Germline values: CDR1 SEHNR, CDR2 FQNEAQ (reference sequence).

CDR3 nucleotides: TGTGCCAGCTCGGACAGGTCGGGGTACAATGAGCAGTTCTTC. Translating it yields CASSDRSGYNEQFF. The V gene is TRBV2, the J gene TRBJ2-1; 7 bases are a match to TRBD1. Per the germline V gene, CDR1 is SNHLY and CDR2 is FYNNEI. After removal of 8 bases from V and 4 bases from J, the junction contained 8 bases not matched to a gene. The CDR3 has 14 amino acids.

The CDR3 bases are TGTGCCAGCAAGCAACACAGCATGAACACTGAAGCTTTCTTT. It encodes CASKQHSMNTEAFF. This chain joins TRBV6-5 and TRBJ1-1; D is undetermined. Germline assignment: CDR1 MNHEY and CDR2 SVGAGI. The CDR3 is 14 amino acids. The germline V and J ends were trimmed by 7 bases and 0 bases, with 12 bases remaining between them.

This sequence joins TRBV19 and TRBJ1-2; the D is unclear. The CDR3 extends over 11 amino acids. Germline values: CDR1 LNHDA, CDR2 SQIVND (reference sequence). V was clipped by 5 bases and J by 5 bases, with 6 bases between them. CDR3 region: CASSLRYGYTF. For the CDR3, the DNA is TGTGCCAGTAGTTTGAGGTATGGCTACACCTTC.

This chain connects TRBV5-6 to TRBJ2-1, with 11 positions matching TRBD2. J was trimmed by 8 bases and V by 4 bases; bases with no gene match: 11. CDR3 length: 16 residues. CDR1 and CDR2 (germline): SGHDT, YYEEEE. For the CDR3, the DNA is TGTGCCAGCAGCCCACCTTCTAGCGGGAGGTTCCATGAGCAGTTCTTC. Amino acids: CASSPPSSGRFHEQFF.

V is TRBV12-3 or TRBV12-4 and J is TRBJ1-4; the D gene is possibly TRBD1 (5 bases). V shed 5 bases and J shed 10 bases, with 14 bases lying between them. CDR3 length: 13 amino acids. CDR3 sequence (DNA): TGTGCCAGCAGTCCACCAGGGAAGGGAAAACTGTTTTTT. Its protein is CASSPPGKGKLFF.

The chain has TRBV6-1 and TRBJ2-1; 9 bases line up with TRBD2. CDR3 length equals 17 residues. Germline lookup yields CDR1 MNHNS and CDR2 SASEGT. V lost 0 bases to trimming and J lost 2 bases; unmatched junction nucleotides: 5. The CDR3 spells CASSEAWASGAYNEQFF. Here the CDR3 DNA reads TGTGCCAGCAGTGAAGCGTGGGCTAGCGGGGCCTACAATGAGCAGTTCTTC.

The rearrangement links TRBV6-5 to TRBJ2-7, with D perhaps matching TRBD1 (5 bases). Deletions cut 6 bases from V and 6 bases from J, with 12 bases between. Germline CDR1 and CDR2: MNHEY and SVGAGI. This CDR3 spans 12 amino acids. The CDR3 DNA sequence: TGTGCCAGCAGGCATCAGGGATCCGAGCAGTACTTC. It codes for CASRHQGSEQYF.

The chain joins TRBV18 to TRBJ2-1, with unresolved D. Trimming removed 6 bases from V and 8 bases from J, with 17 bases in between. Germline lookup yields CDR1 KGHSH and CDR2 LQKENI. CDR3 size: 14 residues. For the CDR3, the DNA is TGTGCCAGCTCTCCCGAGGAAGGCTGGGATGAGCAGTTCTTC. This sequence encodes CASSPEEGWDEQFF.

This chain joins TRBV5-5 and TRBJ1-1; no firm D call. CDR1 and CDR2 (germline): SGHKS, YYEKEE (reference sequence). The ends were cut back, 2 bases at V and 4 bases at J, with 6 bases in the middle. This CDR3 has 12 residues. This chain's CDR3 is CASSFTSTEAFF. The CDR3 nucleotides read TGTGCCAGCAGCTTCACAAGCACTGAAGCTTTCTTT.

V and J are TRBV7-8 and TRBJ1-2, with D perhaps matching TRBD1 (6 bases). The V end was cut by 1 base, the J end by 4 bases, with 10 bases between. This CDR3 region has 14 residues. The germline CDR1 and CDR2 sequences are SGHVS and FQNEAQ. The CDR3 loop reads CASSLVGTPYGYTF. DNA for the CDR3: TGTGCCAGCAGCTTAGTTGGGACACCCTATGGCTACACCTTC.

The rearrangement links TRBV6-4 to TRBJ1-1; no firm D call. The CDR3 covers 19 residues. Germline loops: CDR1 MRHNA, CDR2 SNTAGT. V was clipped by 0 bases and J by 3 bases, with 23 bases between them. In DNA, the CDR3 is TGTGCCAGCAGTGACTCGATAGGACGCGGAAAATCTGGGGACACTGAAGCTTTCTTT. It translates to CASSDSIGRGKSGDTEAFF.

This clone has just one count. The chain carries TRBV5-5 and TRBJ1-2; 10 nucleotides line up with TRBD1. There are 16 residues in the CDR3. Germline V gene sequence: CDR1 SGHKS, CDR2 YYEKEE (reference sequence). V lost 6 bases to trimming and J lost 3 bases; unmatched junction nucleotides: 11. The CDR3 here is CASISTGQGKDYGYTF. The CDR3, as DNA: TGTGCCAGCATCAGTACGGGACAGGGGAAGGACTATGGCTACACCTTC.

V gene TRBV6-4 combines with J gene TRBJ2-1, with 7 bases lining up with TRBD1. Germline assignment: CDR1 MRHNA and CDR2 SNTAGT. This CDR3 comprises 14 residues. The J segment lost 4 bases and the V segment lost 3 bases, leaving 3 bases of the junction unmatched. CDR3 amino acids: CASSEQGDYNEQFF. CDR3 nucleotides: TGTGCCAGCAGTGAGCAGGGGGATTACAATGAGCAGTTCTTC.

The chain uses TRBV5-1 and TRBJ2-5; D might be TRBD2 (6 bases). The CDR3 runs to 13 residues. CDR1 is SGHRS and CDR2 is YFSETQ in the germline V gene. V was pared by 7 bases and J by 1 base, with 11 bases between. The CDR3 DNA sequence: TGCGCCAGCTATAGCGGTTCCCAAGAGACCCAGTACTTC. Amino acids: CASYSGSQETQYF.

V usage is TRBV5-1 and J usage is TRBJ1-2; 8 bases line up with TRBD1. The junction had 8 bases not matched to a gene; V was cut back by 4 bases and J by 3 bases. This CDR3 comprises 15 residues. CDR1 and CDR2 from the germline V gene are SGHRS and YFSETQ. As DNA, the CDR3 is TGCGCCAGCAGCCCCCAGGGGGCTTGGGACTATGGCTACACCTTC. Protein sequence: CASSPQGAWDYGYTF.

This sequence joins TRBV27 and TRBJ2-7, with D possibly matching TRBD1 (6 bases). This CDR3 comprises 14 residues. Trimming took off 3 bases at V and 6 bases at J, with 15 bases between the two ends. Per germline, CDR1 MNHEY and CDR2 SMNVEV (reference sequence). The CDR3, as DNA: TGTGCCAGCAGTTTCTCCGGGACACCCATCGAGCAGTACTTC. Translating it yields CASSFSGTPIEQYF.

The V and J genes are TRBV20-1 and TRBJ2-3, with no clear D. This CDR3 is 12 amino acids long. The V and J ends lost 3 bases and 4 bases respectively, with 8 bases between them. Germline values: CDR1 DFQATT, CDR2 SNEGSKA (reference sequence). CDR3 in DNA: TGCAGTGCTAGTCGCGTCGCAGATACGCAGTATTTT. Protein sequence: CSASRVADTQYF.